Listed here are 18 T cell receptor beta chains from one sample, sequenced in a study of OX40 agonist ivuxolimab in advanced cancers. Here immunoSEQ multiplex PCR was the method, and the copy in TCRdb shows in-frame clones only, minus some. The table records 70,000 to 100,000 clones, approximately 80% of them present only once. The input for sequencing was CD4+ or CD8+ T cells sorted from blood, taken in a trial of the OX40 agonist ivuxolimab. All receptors come from an adult with an advanced solid tumor such as melanoma, head and neck, liver or kidney cancer.

The rearrangement uses TRBV6-1 and TRBJ2-1, with TRBD2 matching over 8 bases. The CDR3 length is 14 residues. Germline V gene sequence: CDR1 MNHNS, CDR2 SASEGT. V shed 6 bases and J 6 bases; nucleotides not matched to a gene: 7. The CDR3 spells CASRTGGAVNEQFF. CDR3 coding DNA: TGTGCCAGCAGAACCGGGGGGGCCGTCAATGAGCAGTTCTTC.

The V and J genes are TRBV5-6 and TRBJ2-2; unclear D gene. The germline gives CDR1 SGHDT, CDR2 YYEEEE. This CDR3 comprises 16 residues. V gave up 4 bases and J gave up 3 bases, with 16 bases separating them. In DNA form, the CDR3 reads TGTGCCAGCAGCCCCCCCCGGACGGACGACACCGGGGAGCTGTTTTTT. This gives the protein CASSPPRTDDTGELFF.

The CDR3 nucleotides are TGTGCCAGCAGCCCCGGAAGTGGGACAGGGTGGTCCTACGAGCAGTACGTC. Protein product: CASSPGSGTGWSYEQYV. V is TRBV4-2 and J is TRBJ2-7, with 9 nucleotides matching TRBD1. CDR3 size: 17 residues. Germline loops: CDR1 LGHNA, CDR2 YNFKEQ. Germline trimming cut 4 bases from V and 1 base from J; bases unmatched to any gene: 11.

J is TRBJ2-5 and V is TRBV18; TRBD1 matches at 8 bases. The V gene's germline CDR1 is KGHSH and CDR2 LQKENI. The CDR3 is 16 amino acids. Germline trimming cut 2 bases from V and 1 base from J; bases unmatched to any gene: 6. The CDR3 region is CASSPLDRGFQETQYF. DNA of the CDR3: TGTGCCAGCTCACCATTAGACAGGGGCTTCCAAGAGACCCAGTACTTC. Full variable domain (remainder filled in from reference TRBV18 and TRBJ2-5): NAGVMQNPRHLVRRRGQEARLRCSPMKGHSHVYWYRQLPEEGLKFMVYLQKENIIDESGMPKERFSAEFPKEGPSILRIQQVVRGDSAAYFCASSPLDRGFQETQYFGPGTRLLVL.

The rearrangement links TRBV7-9 to TRBJ1-1, with D unresolved. Looked up from germline, CDR1 is SEHNR and CDR2 is FQNEAQ (reference sequence). Trimming stripped 1 base from V and 1 base from J, with 7 bases between. The CDR3 is 14 residues long. In DNA form, the CDR3 reads TGTGCCAGCAGCTTAGGGACGGCGAACACTGAAGCTTTCTTT. Its protein is CASSLGTANTEAFF.

DNA of the CDR3: TGTGCCAGCAGGGGACAGGGGGTACCATATGGCTACACCTTC. This encodes CASRGQGVPYGYTF. This chain connects TRBV6-4 to TRBJ1-2; 11 bases are a match to TRBD1. The CDR3 is 14 residues long. V shed 6 bases and J 5 bases; nucleotides not matched to a gene: 5. Germline V gene sequence: CDR1 MRHNA, CDR2 SNTAGT.

The gene calls are TRBV4-2 and TRBJ1-1; tentative D call: TRBD1 (6 bases). Per the germline V gene, CDR1 is LGHNA and CDR2 is YNFKEQ. This CDR3 is 19 amino acids long. V lost 2 bases to trimming and J lost 0 bases, with 22 bases between them. The CDR3 loop is CASSQIKAGAADMNTEAFF. Written as DNA, the CDR3 is TGTGCCAGCAGCCAAATCAAAGCGGGGGCAGCCGACATGAACACTGAAGCTTTCTTT.

CDR3 DNA sequence: TGTGCCAGCAGTTACCAACGGGGGGGAGTCTCTGAGCAGTTCTTC. This encodes CASSYQRGGVSEQFF. The rearrangement joins TRBV6-5 to TRBJ2-1; 8 nucleotides agree with TRBD2. Germline V lookup: CDR1 MNHEY, CDR2 SVGAGI. Germline trimming cut 2 bases from V and 9 bases from J; bases unmatched to any gene: 9. CDR3 length: 15 amino acids.

The genes are TRBV6-5 and TRBJ1-1; D is ambiguous. The length of the CDR3 is 13 residues. V was clipped by 2 bases and J by 3 bases, with 7 bases between them. Germline assignment: CDR1 MNHEY and CDR2 SVGAGI. In DNA, the CDR3 is TGTGCCAGCAGTTACGGTCTAGACACTGAAGCTTTCTTT. Its protein is CASSYGLDTEAFF.

The V and J genes are TRBV6-6 and TRBJ2-3; D is uncertain. V gave up 6 bases and J gave up 6 bases, with 7 bases separating them. Germline loops: CDR1 MNHNY, CDR2 SVGAGI (reference sequence). CDR3 size: 11 residues. The CDR3 protein is CASRTEDTQYF. CDR3 in DNA: TGTGCCAGCAGAACTGAGGATACGCAGTATTTT.

V gene TRBV11-1 combines with J gene TRBJ2-7, with 9 bases that match TRBD1. CDR3 length: 15 amino acids. Germline V gene data show CDR1 as SGHAT and CDR2 as FQDESV (reference sequence). After removal of 3 bases from V and 2 bases from J, the junction contained 5 bases not matched to a gene. In nucleotides, the CDR3 is TGTGCCAGCAGCTTCCCCGGACAGGGGACCTACGAGCAGTACTTC. This sequence encodes CASSFPGQGTYEQYF.

J is TRBJ2-5 and V is TRBV10-3; the D call may be TRBD1 or TRBD2 (6 bases each). CDR1 and CDR2 (germline): ENHRY, SYGVKD. V was cut by 1 base and J by 5 bases, with 8 bases left in between. This CDR3 has 13 residues. CDR3 sequence: CAISEWGAETQYF. The CDR3 nucleotides are TGTGCCATCAGTGAGTGGGGGGCCGAGACCCAGTACTTC.

This clone was seen just once. The chain combines TRBV5-6 with TRBJ1-2; TRBD1 agrees at 7 bases. Unmatched junction bases numbered 16, after V lost 2 bases and J lost 6 bases. Germline lookup yields CDR1 SGHDT and CDR2 YYEEEE. The CDR3 runs 17 residues. The CDR3 nucleotides are TGTGCCAGCAGCTTCCGGATGGGCAGGGGGTCTTTCGATGGCTACACCTTC. This encodes CASSFRMGRGSFDGYTF.

This sequence joins TRBV5-1 and TRBJ1-3, with D possibly being TRBD1 (5 bases). This CDR3 has 14 residues. Trimming cost V 2 bases and J 2 bases, with 8 bases left between them. Germline CDR1 is SGHRS and CDR2 is YFSETQ. The CDR3 DNA sequence: TGCGCCAGCAGCTTCGGGACCGCTGGAAACACCATATATTTT. The encoded protein is CASSFGTAGNTIYF. The full variable domain, its missing parts supplied by reference TRBV5-1 and TRBJ1-3, is KAGVTQTPRYLIKTRGQQVTLSCSPISGHRSVSWYQQTPGQGLQFLFEYFSETQRNKGNFPGRFSGRQFSNSRSEMNVSTLELGDSALYLCASSFGTAGNTIYFGEGSWLTVV.

In this sample, this clone turned up a few times. V gene TRBV5-1 combines with J gene TRBJ2-2; TRBD1 matches at 7 bases. The CDR3 has 15 amino acids. Germline loops: CDR1 SGHRS, CDR2 YFSETQ. Trimming at V came to 0 bases and at J to 4 bases, leaving 3 bases not matched to a gene. The CDR3 loop reads CASSLEGASTGELFF. The CDR3 DNA sequence: TGCGCCAGCAGCTTGGAGGGGGCAAGCACCGGGGAGCTGTTTTTT.

The V call is TRBV5-1, the J call TRBJ2-2; D is uncertain. Trimming took off 0 bases at V and 1 base at J, with 10 bases between the two ends. Germline CDR1 is SGHRS and CDR2 is YFSETQ. This CDR3 contains 16 residues. The CDR3 bases are TGCGCCAGCAGCTTGGCCGAACACCTGAACACCGGGGAGCTGTTTTTT. Its protein product is CASSLAEHLNTGELFF.

The rearrangement links TRBV7-9 to TRBJ2-1; TRBD1 aligns across 8 bases. Trimming took 4 bases from V and 3 from J; bases not matched to a gene: 5. This CDR3 has 15 residues. Germline loops: CDR1 SEHNR, CDR2 FQNEAQ (reference sequence). The CDR3 reads CASSSPGQVYNEQFF. DNA of the CDR3: TGTGCCAGCAGCTCTCCGGGACAGGTCTACAATGAGCAGTTCTTC.

The chain recombines TRBV14 with TRBJ2-7; 8 bases map to TRBD1. Germline V gene sequence: CDR1 SGHDN, CDR2 FVKESK. Losses at the gene ends were 3 bases for V and 5 bases for J; bases not matched to a gene: 15. CDR3 length: 17 amino acids. CDR3 amino acids: CASSHRNVGTGLNEQYF. In DNA, the CDR3 is TGTGCCAGCAGCCATCGAAACGTCGGGACAGGTCTGAACGAGCAGTACTTC.